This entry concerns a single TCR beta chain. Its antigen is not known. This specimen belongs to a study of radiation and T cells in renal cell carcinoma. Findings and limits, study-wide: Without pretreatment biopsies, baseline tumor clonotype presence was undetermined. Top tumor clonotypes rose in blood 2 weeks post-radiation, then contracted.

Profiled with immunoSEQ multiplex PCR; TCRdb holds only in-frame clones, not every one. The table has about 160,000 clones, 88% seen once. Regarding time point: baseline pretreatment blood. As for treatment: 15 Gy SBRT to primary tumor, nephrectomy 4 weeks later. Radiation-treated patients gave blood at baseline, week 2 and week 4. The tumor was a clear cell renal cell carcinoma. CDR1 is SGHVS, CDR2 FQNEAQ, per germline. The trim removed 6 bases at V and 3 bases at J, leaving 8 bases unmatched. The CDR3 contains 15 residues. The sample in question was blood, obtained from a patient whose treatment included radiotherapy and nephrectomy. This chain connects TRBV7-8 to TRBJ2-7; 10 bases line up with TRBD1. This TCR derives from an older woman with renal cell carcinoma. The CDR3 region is CASSLIRDRGYEQYF. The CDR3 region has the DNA TGTGCCAGCAGTTTAATCCGGGACAGGGGCTACGAGCAGTACTTC.